The entry that follows covers one T cell receptor beta chain sequence. What it binds is not known. Trimming at V came to 3 bases and at J to 0 bases, leaving 7 bases not matched to a gene. This CDR3 is 17 amino acids long. CDR1 and CDR2 from the germline V gene are MDHEN and SYDVKM. The data were obtained in a study of shared clonotypes between healthy human individuals. Every immunoSEQ plate was one replicate of a subset's evenly spread DNA. Profiled with immunoSEQ multiplex PCR; TCRdb holds only in-frame clones, not every one. Among about 680,000 clones listed, approximately 75% were seen once. The study, taken as a whole, reports: Rarefaction curves obtained for sorted subsets showed sequencing incomplete despite large depth.

The source is a woman between 25 and 40 years old in good health. The sequenced material came from memory CD4+ T cells sorted from blood. Subset indicated: CD45RA-negative fraction. This chain connects TRBV28 to TRBJ2-5; the match to TRBD2 covers 10 bases. The CDR3 loop reads CASSFVFGLADQETQYF. The CDR3 region has the DNA TGTGCCAGCAGTTTCGTCTTCGGACTAGCGGACCAAGAGACCCAGTACTTC.